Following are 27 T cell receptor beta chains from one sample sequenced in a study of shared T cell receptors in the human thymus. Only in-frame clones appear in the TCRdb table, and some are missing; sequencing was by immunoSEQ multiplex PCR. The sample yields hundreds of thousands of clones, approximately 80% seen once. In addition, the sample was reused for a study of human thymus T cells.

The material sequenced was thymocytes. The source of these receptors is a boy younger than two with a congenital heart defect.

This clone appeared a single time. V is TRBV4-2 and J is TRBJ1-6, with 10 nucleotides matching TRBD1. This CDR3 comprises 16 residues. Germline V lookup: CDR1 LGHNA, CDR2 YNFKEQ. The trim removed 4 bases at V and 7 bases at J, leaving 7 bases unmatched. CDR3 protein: CASSRTTGGRNSPLHF. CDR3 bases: TGTGCCAGCAGCCGCACGACAGGGGGCAGGAATTCACCCCTCCACTTT.

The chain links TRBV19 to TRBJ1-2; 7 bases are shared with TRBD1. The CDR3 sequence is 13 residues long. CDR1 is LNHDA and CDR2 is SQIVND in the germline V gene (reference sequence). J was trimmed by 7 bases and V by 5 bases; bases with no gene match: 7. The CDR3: CASSLKTGFGYTF. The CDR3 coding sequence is TGTGCCAGTAGTCTAAAGACAGGGTTTGGCTACACCTTC.

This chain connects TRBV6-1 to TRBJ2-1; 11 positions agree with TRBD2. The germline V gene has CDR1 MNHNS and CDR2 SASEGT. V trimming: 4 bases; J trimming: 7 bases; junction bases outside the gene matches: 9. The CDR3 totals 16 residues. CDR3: CASSGPGLAARNEQFF. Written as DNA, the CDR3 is TGTGCCAGCAGTGGACCGGGACTAGCGGCTAGGAATGAGCAGTTCTTC.

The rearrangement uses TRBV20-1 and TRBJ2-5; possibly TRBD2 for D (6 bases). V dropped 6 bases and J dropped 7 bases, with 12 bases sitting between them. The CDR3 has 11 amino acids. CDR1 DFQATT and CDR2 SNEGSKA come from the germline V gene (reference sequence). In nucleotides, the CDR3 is TGCAGTGCGGAGGGACCGTGGACCCAGTACTTC. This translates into CSAEGPWTQYF.

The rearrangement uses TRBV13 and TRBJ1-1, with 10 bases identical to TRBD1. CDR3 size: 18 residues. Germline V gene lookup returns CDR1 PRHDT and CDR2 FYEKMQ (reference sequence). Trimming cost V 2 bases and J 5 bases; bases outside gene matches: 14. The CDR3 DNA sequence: TGTGCCAGCAGCTTAATTGGGGACAGGGGCATTAGAGGGACTGAAGCTTTCTTT. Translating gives CASSLIGDRGIRGTEAFF.

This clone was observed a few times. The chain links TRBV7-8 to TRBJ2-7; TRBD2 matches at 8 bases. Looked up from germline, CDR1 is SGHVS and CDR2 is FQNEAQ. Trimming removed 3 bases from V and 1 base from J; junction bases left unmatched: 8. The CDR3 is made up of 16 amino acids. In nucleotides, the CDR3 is TGTGCCAGCAGCTTTAGGGGTACTAGCGGTTCCTACGAGCAGTACTTC. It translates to CASSFRGTSGSYEQYF.

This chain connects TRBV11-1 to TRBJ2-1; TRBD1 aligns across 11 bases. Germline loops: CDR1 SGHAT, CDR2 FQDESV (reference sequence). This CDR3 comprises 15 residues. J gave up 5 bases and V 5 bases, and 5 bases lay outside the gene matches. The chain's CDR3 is CASSHRDRGDNEQFF. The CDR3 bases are TGTGCCAGCAGCCACCGGGACAGGGGGGACAATGAGCAGTTCTTC.

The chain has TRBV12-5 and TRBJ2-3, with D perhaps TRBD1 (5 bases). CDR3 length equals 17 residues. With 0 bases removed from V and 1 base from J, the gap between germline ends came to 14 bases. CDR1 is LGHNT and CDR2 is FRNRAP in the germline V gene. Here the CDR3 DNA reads TGTGCTAGTGGTTTGGTACTTAGGGGCGGCGGCACAGATACGCAGTATTTT. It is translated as CASGLVLRGGGTDTQYF.

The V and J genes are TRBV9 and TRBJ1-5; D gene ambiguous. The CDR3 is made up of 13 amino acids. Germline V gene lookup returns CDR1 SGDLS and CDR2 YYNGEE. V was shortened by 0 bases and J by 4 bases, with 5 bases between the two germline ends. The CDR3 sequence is CASSVGPNQPQHF. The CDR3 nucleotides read TGTGCCAGCAGCGTAGGGCCGAATCAGCCCCAGCATTTT. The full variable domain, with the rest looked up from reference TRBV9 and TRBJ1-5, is DSGVTQTPKHLITATGQRVTLRCSPRSGDLSVYWYQQSLDQGLQFLIQYYNGEERAKGNILERFSAQQFPDLHSELNLSSLELGDSALYFCASSVGPNQPQHFGDGTRLSIL.

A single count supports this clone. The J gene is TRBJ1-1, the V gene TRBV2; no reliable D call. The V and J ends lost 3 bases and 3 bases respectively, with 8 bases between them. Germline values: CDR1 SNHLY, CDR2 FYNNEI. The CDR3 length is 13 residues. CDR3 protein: CASSESGDTEAFF. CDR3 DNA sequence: TGTGCCAGCAGTGAGTCGGGAGACACTGAAGCTTTCTTT.

For the CDR3, the DNA is TGTGCCAGCAGCCGAAGGACTAGACAAGAGACCCAGTACTTC. This sequence encodes CASSRRTRQETQYF. The gene calls are TRBV5-6 and TRBJ2-5; 7 positions agree with TRBD2. In germline, CDR1 is SGHDT, CDR2 YYEEEE. This CDR3 has 14 residues. After removal of 4 bases from V and 2 bases from J, the junction contained 5 bases not matched to a gene.

CDR3 residues: CASSTGTGLLEQYF. The CDR3 DNA is TGTGCCAGCAGCACCGGGACAGGTTTACTAGAGCAGTACTTC. The chain joins TRBV21-1 to TRBJ2-7; TRBD1, the table's D call, lacks a check against the DNA. TRBV21-1 is a pseudogene segment. This CDR3 has 14 residues.

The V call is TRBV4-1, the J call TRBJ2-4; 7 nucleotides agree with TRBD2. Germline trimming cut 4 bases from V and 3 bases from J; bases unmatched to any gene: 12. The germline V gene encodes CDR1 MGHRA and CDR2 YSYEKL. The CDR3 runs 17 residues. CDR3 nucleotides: TGCGCCAGCAGCCCGGGGGGTCAAGCGGGAAACAAAAACATTCAGTACTTC. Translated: CASSPGGQAGNKNIQYF.

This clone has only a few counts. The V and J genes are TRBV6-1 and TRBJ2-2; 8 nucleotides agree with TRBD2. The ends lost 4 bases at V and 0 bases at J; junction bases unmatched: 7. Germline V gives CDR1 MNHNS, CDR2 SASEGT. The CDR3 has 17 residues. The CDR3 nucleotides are TGTGCCAGCAGTGGATTACCTAGCGGGTCGAACACCGGGGAGCTGTTTTTT. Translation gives CASSGLPSGSNTGELFF.

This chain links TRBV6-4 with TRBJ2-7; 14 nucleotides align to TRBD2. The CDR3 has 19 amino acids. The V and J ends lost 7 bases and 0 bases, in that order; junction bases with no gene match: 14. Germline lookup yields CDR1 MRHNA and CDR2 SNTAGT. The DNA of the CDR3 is TGTGCCAGCATAGGAACCGGGACTAGCGGGAGTCCAAGCTCCTACGAGCAGTACTTC. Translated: CASIGTGTSGSPSSYEQYF.

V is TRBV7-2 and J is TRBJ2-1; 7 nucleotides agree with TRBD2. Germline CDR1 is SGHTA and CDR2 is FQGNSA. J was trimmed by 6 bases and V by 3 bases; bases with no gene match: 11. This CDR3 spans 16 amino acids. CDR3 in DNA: TGTGCCAGCAGCTTGGGCCTAGCGGACCTTAGCAATGAGCAGTTCTTC. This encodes CASSLGLADLSNEQFF.

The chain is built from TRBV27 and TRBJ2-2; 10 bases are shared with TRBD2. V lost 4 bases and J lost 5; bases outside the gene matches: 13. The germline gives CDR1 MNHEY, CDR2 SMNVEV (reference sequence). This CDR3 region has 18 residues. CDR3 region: CASSSPRAGGPRTGELFF. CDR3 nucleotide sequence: TGTGCCAGCAGTTCCCCGCGAGCGGGAGGGCCTAGGACCGGGGAGCTGTTTTTT.

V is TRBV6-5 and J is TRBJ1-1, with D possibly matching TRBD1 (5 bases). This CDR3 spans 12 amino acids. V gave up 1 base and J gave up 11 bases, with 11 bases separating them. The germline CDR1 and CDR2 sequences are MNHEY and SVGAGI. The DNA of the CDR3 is TGTGCCAGCAGTTACTGGGGGGACCGGGCTTTCTTT. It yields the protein CASSYWGDRAFF.

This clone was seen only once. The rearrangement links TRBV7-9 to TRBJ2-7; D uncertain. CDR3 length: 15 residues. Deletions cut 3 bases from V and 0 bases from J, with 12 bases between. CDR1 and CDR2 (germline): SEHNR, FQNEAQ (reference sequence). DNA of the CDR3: TGTGCCAGCAGCTTTGGTCAGTTACGCTCCTACGAGCAGTACTTC. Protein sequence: CASSFGQLRSYEQYF. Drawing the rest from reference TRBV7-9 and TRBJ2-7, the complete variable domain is DTGVSQNPRHKITKRGQNVTFRCDPISEHNRLYWYRQTLGQGPEFLTYFQNEAQLEKSRLLSDRFSAERPKGSFSTLEIQRTEQGDSAMYLCASSFGQLRSYEQYFGPGTRLTVT.

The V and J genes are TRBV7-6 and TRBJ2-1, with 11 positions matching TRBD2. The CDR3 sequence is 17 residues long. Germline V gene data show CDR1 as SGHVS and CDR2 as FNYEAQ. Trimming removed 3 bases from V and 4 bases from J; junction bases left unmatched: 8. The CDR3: CASSFRLAGSPYNEQFF. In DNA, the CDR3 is TGTGCCAGCAGCTTCCGACTAGCGGGAAGCCCATACAATGAGCAGTTCTTC.

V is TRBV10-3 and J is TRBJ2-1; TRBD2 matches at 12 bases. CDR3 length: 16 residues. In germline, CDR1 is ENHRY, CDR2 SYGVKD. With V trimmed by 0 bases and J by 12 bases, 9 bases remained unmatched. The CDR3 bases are TGTGCCATCAGTGAGTCAAGACTAGCGGGAGAGAACGGGCAGTTCTTC. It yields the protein CAISESRLAGENGQFF.

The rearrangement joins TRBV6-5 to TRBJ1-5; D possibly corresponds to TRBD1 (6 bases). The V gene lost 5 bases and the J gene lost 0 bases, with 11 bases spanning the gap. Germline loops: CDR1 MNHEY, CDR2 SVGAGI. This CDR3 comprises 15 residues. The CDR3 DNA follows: TGTGCCAGCAGTCTACAGGGCAATAGCAATCAGCCCCAGCATTTT. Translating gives CASSLQGNSNQPQHF.

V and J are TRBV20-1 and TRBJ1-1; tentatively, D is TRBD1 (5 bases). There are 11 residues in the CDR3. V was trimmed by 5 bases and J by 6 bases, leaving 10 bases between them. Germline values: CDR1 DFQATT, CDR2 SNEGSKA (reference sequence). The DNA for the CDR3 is TGCAGTGCTGGGGGGGGAGCTGAAGCTTTCTTT. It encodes CSAGGGAEAFF.

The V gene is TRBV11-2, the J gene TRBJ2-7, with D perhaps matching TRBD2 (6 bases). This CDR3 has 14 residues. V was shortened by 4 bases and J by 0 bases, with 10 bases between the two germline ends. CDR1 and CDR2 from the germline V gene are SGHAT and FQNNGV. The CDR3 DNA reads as TGTGCCAGCAGCTGCGCGGGGAGCTCCTACGAGCAGTACTTC. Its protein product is CASSCAGSSYEQYF. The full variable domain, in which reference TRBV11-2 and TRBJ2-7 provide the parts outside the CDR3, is EAGVAQSPRYKIIEKRQSVAFWCNPISGHATLYWYQQILGQGPKLLIQFQNNGVVDDSQLPKDRFSAERLKGVDSTLKIQPAKLEDSAVYLCASSCAGSSYEQYFGPGTRLTVT.

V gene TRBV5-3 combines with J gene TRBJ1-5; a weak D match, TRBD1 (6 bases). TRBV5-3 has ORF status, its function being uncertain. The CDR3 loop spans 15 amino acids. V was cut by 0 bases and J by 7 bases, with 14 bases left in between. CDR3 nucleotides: TGTGCCAGAAGCTTGGATTACAGGGTCGGACAGCCCCAGCATTTT. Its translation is CARSLDYRVGQPQHF.

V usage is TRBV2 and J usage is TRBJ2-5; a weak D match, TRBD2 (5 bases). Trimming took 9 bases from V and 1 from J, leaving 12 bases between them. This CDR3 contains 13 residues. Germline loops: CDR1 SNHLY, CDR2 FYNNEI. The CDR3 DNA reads TGTGCCAGGCAAGAGGGCTCCCAAGAGACCCAGTACTTC. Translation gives CARQEGSQETQYF.

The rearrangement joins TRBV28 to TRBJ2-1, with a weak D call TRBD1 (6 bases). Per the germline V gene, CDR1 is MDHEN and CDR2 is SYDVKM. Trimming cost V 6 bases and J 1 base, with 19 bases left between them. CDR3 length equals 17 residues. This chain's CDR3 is CASRQPAGTTSYNEQFF. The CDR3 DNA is TGTGCCAGCAGACAACCTGCCGGGACAACATCCTACAATGAGCAGTTCTTC.